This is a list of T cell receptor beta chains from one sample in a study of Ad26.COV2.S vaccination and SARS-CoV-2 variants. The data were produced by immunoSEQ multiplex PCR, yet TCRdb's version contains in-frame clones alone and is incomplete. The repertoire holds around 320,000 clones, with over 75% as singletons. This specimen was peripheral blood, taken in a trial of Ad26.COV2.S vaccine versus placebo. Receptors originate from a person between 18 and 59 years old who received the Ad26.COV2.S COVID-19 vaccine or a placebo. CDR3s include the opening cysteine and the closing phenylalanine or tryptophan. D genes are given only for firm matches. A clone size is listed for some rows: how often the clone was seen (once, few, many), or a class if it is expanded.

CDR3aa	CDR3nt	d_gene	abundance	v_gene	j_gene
CASSYRSSYEQYF	TGTGCCAGCAGTTACCGAAGCTCCTACGAGCAGTACTTC	-	-	TRBV6-2/TRBV6-3	TRBJ2-7
CASSQDAAGGPPGGYGYTF	TGTGCCAGCAGCCAAGATGCGGCAGGGGGTCCGCCTGGGGGCTATGGCTACACCTTC	TRBD1	-	TRBV3-1/TRBV3-2	TRBJ1-2
CASRLSPPSQNSPLHF	TGTGCAAGTCGCCTGTCCCCCCCCTCTCAGAATTCACCCCTCCACTTT	-	-	TRBV12-2	TRBJ1-6
CASRLLAGGDLAKNIQYF	TGTGCCAGCAGGTTACTAGCGGGGGGAGACCTAGCCAAAAACATTCAGTACTTC	TRBD2	-	TRBV2	TRBJ2-4
CASRPQPTNEKLFF	TGTGCCAGCAGACCACAGCCTACGAATGAAAAACTGTTTTTT	-	-	TRBV7-3	TRBJ1-4
CASSLVLAQNTEAFF	TGTGCCAGCAGCTTAGTTTTGGCTCAGAACACTGAAGCTTTCTTT	-	-	TRBV7-2	TRBJ1-1
CASSRDSNQPQHF	TGTGCCAGCAGTAGGGACAGCAATCAGCCCCAGCATTTT	-	once	TRBV6-5	TRBJ1-5
CASTKDREGSRAFF	TGTGCCAGTACTAAGGACAGGGAGGGCTCGAGAGCTTTCTTT	TRBD1	few	TRBV19	TRBJ1-1
CASSLEGDAPLHF	TGTGCCAGCAGCTTGGAGGGCGATGCACCCCTCCACTTT	-	-	TRBV5-4	TRBJ1-6
CASSGDREEGSGNTIYF	TGTGCCAGCAGTGGGGACAGGGAAGAGGGCTCTGGAAACACCATATATTTT	TRBD1	-	TRBV2	TRBJ1-3
CASQTATYEQYF	TGTGCCTCCCAGACAGCCACCTACGAGCAGTACTTC	-	-	TRBV14	TRBJ2-7